This T cell receptor beta chain originates from a study of T cell responses to AZD1222 COVID-19 vaccine. Study-wide findings and caveats: Baseline antibody screening turned up just a handful of seropositive AZD1222 recipients.

The assay was immunoSEQ multiplex PCR, and TCRdb's table has in-frame clones only and misses some. Altogether approximately 150,000 clones are present, 80% to 95% being singletons, with the ten largest covering approximately 5.9%. In germline, CDR1 is SGDLS, CDR2 YYNGEE. V shed 4 bases and J 6 bases; nucleotides not matched to a gene: 6. The CDR3 consists of 15 residues. Some second doses came at about 4 weeks and others at about 12 weeks; these were pooled. With regard to this clone: The antigen remains undetermined.

This receptor was identified in an adult who received the AZD1222 COVID-19 vaccine. This sample comprised peripheral blood, obtained 28 days after the second AZD1222 dose. The V call is TRBV9, the J call TRBJ2-1, with TRBD2 identical over 11 bases. CDR3 protein: CASSITSGGRNEQFF. CDR3 coding DNA: TGTGCCAGCAGCATAACTAGCGGGGGTCGCAATGAGCAGTTCTTC. Drawing the rest from reference TRBV9 and TRBJ2-1, the complete variable domain is DSGVTQTPKHLITATGQRVTLRCSPRSGDLSVYWYQQSLDQGLQFLIQYYNGEERAKGNILERFSAQQFPDLHSELNLSSLELGDSALYFCASSITSGGRNEQFFGPGTRLTVL.